The 7 T cell receptor beta chains given below trace back to one sample, sequenced in a study of control samples from healthy donors and cancer patients. The protocol was immunoSEQ multiplex PCR, while the TCRdb copy is restricted to in-frame clones and leaves out a portion. In total, the table holds 150,000 to 200,000 clones. Sequenced input: blood. These TCRs come from a woman under 40 in good health.

The V gene is TRBV5-6, the J gene TRBJ2-2, with D perhaps matching TRBD1 (6 bases). CDR1 and CDR2 (germline): SGHDT, YYEEEE. This CDR3 region has 14 residues. V was trimmed by 2 bases and J by 5 bases, leaving 10 bases between them. This chain's CDR3 is CASSFAQGTGELFF. The DNA of the CDR3 is TGTGCCAGCAGCTTCGCACAGGGAACCGGGGAGCTGTTTTTT. Full variable domain (outside the CDR3, taken from reference TRBV5-6 and TRBJ2-2): DAGVTQSPTHLIKTRGQQVTLRCSPKSGHDTVSWYQQALGQGPQFIFQYYEEEERQRGNFPDRFSGHQFPNYSSELNVNALLLGDSALYLCASSFAQGTGELFFGEGSRLTVL.

This chain uses TRBV9 with TRBJ1-1; D may be TRBD1 (6 bases). V lost 0 bases, J lost 0 bases, and 15 bases lay in between. In germline, CDR1 is SGDLS, CDR2 YYNGEE. The CDR3 totals 17 residues. The CDR3 DNA is TGTGCCAGCAGCGTAGGATCGGATCAGGGGTTGAACACTGAAGCTTTCTTT. Residues: CASSVGSDQGLNTEAFF.

The chain recombines TRBV6-5 with TRBJ1-2; D is undetermined. Germline CDR1 MNHEY, CDR2 SVGAGI. Trimming shortened V by 0 bases and J by 5 bases, and 7 bases separated the two germline ends. This CDR3 spans 13 amino acids. The CDR3 sequence is CASSYSVQYGYTF. The CDR3 DNA sequence: TGTGCCAGCAGTTACTCGGTTCAGTATGGCTACACCTTC.

This chain uses TRBV5-4 with TRBJ1-1; unclear D gene. V gave up 4 bases and J gave up 8 bases, with 9 bases separating them. The CDR3 runs 11 residues. CDR1 and CDR2 (germline): SGHNT, YYREEE (reference sequence). The CDR3 region is CASSSRREAFF. The CDR3, as DNA: TGTGCCAGCAGCAGTCGACGGGAAGCTTTCTTT.

The J gene is TRBJ1-1, the V gene TRBV6-5; no clear D. Between the trimmed V and J ends, which lost 0 bases and 3 bases, there was a span of 14 bases. This CDR3 has 16 amino acids. Germline assignment: CDR1 MNHEY and CDR2 SVGAGI. In DNA form, the CDR3 reads TGTGCCAGCAGTTACTCGACTCTTTTTCGGGACACTGAAGCTTTCTTT. This encodes CASSYSTLFRDTEAFF.

The rearrangement links TRBV11-2 to TRBJ2-7, with D possibly TRBD2 on 5 matching bases. V dropped 5 bases and J dropped 0 bases, with 14 bases sitting between them. This CDR3 has 15 amino acids. Germline CDR1 SGHAT, CDR2 FQNNGV. The CDR3 nucleotides read TGTGCCAGCAGCCCGACCCTCGGGGACTCCTACGAGCAGTACTTC. Amino acid sequence: CASSPTLGDSYEQYF.

The CDR3 coding sequence is TGCGCCAGCAGCTTGGACGGGGGGGCTTTCTTT. This gives the protein CASSLDGGAFF. The rearrangement joins TRBV5-1 to TRBJ1-1; D might be TRBD1 (5 bases). This CDR3 contains 11 residues. CDR1 and CDR2 from the germline V gene are SGHRS and YFSETQ. Trimming cost V 0 bases and J 11 bases, with 8 bases left between them. Full variable domain (remainder filled in from reference TRBV5-1 and TRBJ1-1): KAGVTQTPRYLIKTRGQQVTLSCSPISGHRSVSWYQQTPGQGLQFLFEYFSETQRNKGNFPGRFSGRQFSNSRSEMNVSTLELGDSALYLCASSLDGGAFFGQGTRLTVV.